This T cell receptor beta chain was observed in a study of T cell responses to AZD1222 COVID-19 vaccine. The table came from immunoSEQ multiplex PCR; TCRdb's copy has only in-frame clones and leaves some out. This table holds some 130,000 clones, roughly 88% found once. With respect to this clone: Its specificity is not known.

CDR1 is MNHEY, CDR2 SVGAGI, per germline. The CDR3 has 15 residues. V lost 0 bases to trimming and J lost 0 bases, with 5 bases between them. The study, taken as a whole, reports: A rise in Spike-specific TCR breadth and depth followed two AZD1222 doses.

The specimen comprised peripheral blood, sampled 28 days after the second AZD1222 dose. V is TRBV6-5 and J is TRBJ2-2; weak D call: TRBD2 (5 bases). The origin of this receptor is an adult who received the AZD1222 COVID-19 vaccine. Here the CDR3 reads CASSYSGANTGELFF. In DNA, the CDR3 is TGTGCCAGCAGTTACTCGGGAGCGAACACCGGGGAGCTGTTTTTT.